Listed below are T cell receptor beta chains from one sample, sequenced in a study of human T cells and chemical hapten exposure. TCRdb redid the calling of the RACE reads with MiXCR, one entry per CDR3 protein. The sample lists some 360,000 distinct CDR3 sequences, 4.5% to 6% occurring once. Here the sequenced sample was whole blood, taken in connection with sensitization to the hapten diphenylcyclopropenone (DPC). Receptors were obtained from a woman in her forties or fifties with alopecia areata. Some clones in this sample may be carry-over from other donors' samples. Both conserved end residues are part of each CDR3. A D gene is named only where the DNA matches it firmly. Clone size is not always given. Where it is, it says once, few, many or a class for expanded clones.

TRBD2,NA,TRBJ2-5,TRBV7-2,TGTGCCAGCAGCTTGTTACCGGGACTAGCGGGAGGCCAAGAGACCCAGTACTTC,CASSLLPGLAGGQETQYF
NA,few,TRBJ1-5,TRBV15,TGTGCCACCAGCAGACACCCGAAACAGCCCCAGCATTTT,CATSRHPKQPQHF
TRBD2,few,TRBJ2-1,TRBV9,TGTGCCAGCAGCGTAGCTACACTAGCGGGGGGAAGGTCCTACAATGAGCAGTTCTTC,CASSVATLAGGRSYNEQFF
NA,few,TRBJ1-1,TRBV5-1,TGCGCCAGCAGCTCCGACACACTGAACACTGAAGCTTTCTTT,CASSSDTLNTEAFF
TRBD2,many,TRBJ2-1,TRBV4-2,TGTGCCAGCAGCAGCGGAGCGGGGGGATCCTACAATGAGCAGTTCTTC,CASSSGAGGSYNEQFF
NA,NA,TRBJ1-1,TRBV7-3,TGTGCCAGCGCGGTTGGGGGCCAGGGCACTGAAGCTTTCTTT,CASAVGGQGTEAFF
TRBD1,many,TRBJ2-2,TRBV9,TGTGCCAGCAGCACACAGGGGCCCGGGGAGCTGTTTTTT,CASSTQGPGELFF
TRBD2,many,TRBJ2-7,TRBV6-5,TGTGCCAGCAGTTACTCACTAGCGTCTCACCACGAGCAGTACTTC,CASSYSLASHHEQYF
TRBD2,many,TRBJ2-7,TRBV5-1,TGCGCCAGCAGGTCCGGACTAGCGGTCTCCTACGAGCAGTACTTC,CASRSGLAVSYEQYF
NA,NA,TRBJ2-7,TRBV2,TGTGCCAGCAGTGCAATAGGGACGGGCGAGCAGTACTTC,CASSAIGTGEQYF
NA,few,TRBJ1-1,TRBV6-5,TGTGCCAGCAGTTATTTATCCGGAACGAACACTGAAGCTTTCTTT,CASSYLSGTNTEAFF
NA,NA,TRBJ2-3,TRBV10-1,TGCGCCAGCAGTGAATCGGGGGTCGCAGATACGCAGTATTTT,CASSESGVADTQYF
NA,few,TRBJ2-7,TRBV5-1,TGCGCCAGCAGCTTGGACGGCGGCTACTACGAGCAGTACTTC,CASSLDGGYYEQYF
TRBD2,many,TRBJ2-1,TRBV27,TGTGCCAGCAGATCGCTGGTAGCGGGATGGAATGAGCAGTTCTTC,CASRSLVAGWNEQFF
TRBD2,many,TRBJ2-3,TRBV7-9,TGTGCCAGCATCGATAGCGGGAGAAGTGATACGCAGTATTTT,CASIDSGRSDTQYF
TRBD1,many,TRBJ1-5,TRBV6-2/TRBV6-3,TGTGCCAGCAGAACGGACAGGTGGCCATCCTTAAGGAATCAGCCCCAGCATTTT,CASRTDRWPSLRNQPQHF
NA,many,TRBJ1-2,TRBV14,TGTGCCAGCAGACCCTCAGGGATCAACTATGGCTACACCTTC,CASRPSGINYGYTF
TRBD1,few,TRBJ2-5,TRBV5-1,TGCGCCAGCAGCTTGGGCGGACAGGGAAAACCCGGGACCCAGTACTTC,CASSLGGQGKPGTQYF
TRBD2,NA,TRBJ2-5,TRBV5-4,TGTGCCAGCAGCTCGCCCCCTAGCGGGAGGGCCGCGGAGACCCAGTACTTC,CASSSPPSGRAAETQYF
TRBD2,few,TRBJ2-1,TRBV20-1,TGCAGTGCGGAGCGACTAGCGGGAGGGCCGAGTGAGCAGTTCTTC,CSAERLAGGPSEQFF
NA,NA,TRBJ1-3,TRBV3-1,TGTGCCAGCAGCCAAGAGGTCTCCAGCTCTGGAAACACCATATATTTT,CASSQEVSSSGNTIYF
NA,many,TRBJ1-2,TRBV5-6,TGTGCCAGCAGTTACCCTGGCCAGGTAGCGGTGGGAAACTATGGCTACACCTTC,CASSYPGQVAVGNYGYTF
NA,many,TRBJ2-5,TRBV20-1,TGCAGTGCTCGACAGCAAGAGACCCAGTACTTC,CSARQQETQYF
TRBD2,NA,TRBJ2-3,TRBV4-3,TGCGCCAGCAGCCAAACGGGACTAGCGGGAGATACGCAGTATTTT,CASSQTGLAGDTQYF
TRBD1,many,TRBJ2-7,TRBV20-1,TGCAGTGCGTTTCGTACCGGGACAGGGGATAGCGAGCAGTACTTC,CSAFRTGTGDSEQYF
TRBD1,many,TRBJ1-4,TRBV6-5,TGTGCCAGCAGGTGGACAGGGGCAACTAATGAAAAACTGTTTTTT,CASRWTGATNEKLFF
NA,NA,TRBJ2-5,TRBV12-5,TGTGCTAGTGGCTTGTGGGGCGTTCAAGAGACCCAGTACTTC,CASGLWGVQETQYF
NA,few,TRBJ2-5,TRBV6-1,TGTGCCAGCAATCAGGGGACAGAGACCCAGTACTTC,CASNQGTETQYF
TRBD1,few,TRBJ1-5,TRBV7-9,TGTGCCAGCAGCTGGACAGGGTCGGATCAGCCCCAGCATTTT,CASSWTGSDQPQHF
NA,many,TRBJ2-3,TRBV29-1,TGCAGCGTTGAAGATCCGGGCAGGGGCGATACGCAGTATTTT,CSVEDPGRGDTQYF
NA,many,TRBJ2-1,TRBV5-1,TGCGCCAGCAGCTTGGCGGCTTTCTCCTACAATGAGCAGTTCTTC,CASSLAAFSYNEQFF